A single sample is the source of the 21 T cell receptor beta chains below, sequenced in a study of blood T cells in healthy people across ages. Using a J-beta primer mix together with a sample-barcoded 5' primer, a second PCR was run for about 6 to 11 cycles. TCRdb reanalysed the 5' RACE reads using MiXCR and keeps one entry per CDR3 protein. The sample has about 500,000 distinct CDR3 sequences; around 24% are singletons. These data also formed part of another study, on T cells of mothers and their children.

The sequencing input was blood. These receptors all stem from a boy aged 5-17 years in good health.

This sequence joins TRBV6-5 and TRBJ2-5, with 12 bases aligning to TRBD2. The J call may not be correct, given that the DNA end is closer to TRBJ2-7. CDR1 and CDR2 (germline): MNHEY, SVGAGI. The CDR3 runs 14 residues. The CDR3 sequence: CASTRTSGNYEQYF. The CDR3 DNA reads as TGTGCCAGCACCCGGACTAGCGGGAACTACGAGCAGTACTTC.

J is TRBJ2-7 and V is TRBV20-1; a weak D match, TRBD1 (6 bases). The V end was cut by 7 bases, the J end by 6 bases, with 13 bases between. The CDR3 is 11 amino acids. Germline V gene data show CDR1 as DFQATT and CDR2 as SNEGSKA (reference sequence). CDR3 protein: CSVPTGAEQYF. The CDR3 DNA follows: TGCAGTGTCCCGACAGGAGCCGAGCAGTACTTC.

This rearrangement joins TRBV20-1 to TRBJ1-1; perhaps TRBD1 as D (5 bases). This CDR3 is 13 amino acids long. Between the trimmed V and J ends, which lost 0 bases and 3 bases, there was a span of 8 bases. Germline CDR1 is DFQATT and CDR2 is SNEGSKA (reference sequence). In nucleotides, the CDR3 is TGCAGTGCTAGAGAGGGGCTTGACACTGAAGCTTTCTTT. It translates to CSAREGLDTEAFF.

This clonotype was counted between two and nine times. V and J are TRBV6-2 or TRBV6-3 and TRBJ2-5, with D maybe TRBD1 (6 bases). Germline V gene lookup returns CDR1 MNHEY and CDR2 SVGEGT. The CDR3 runs to 15 residues. The V and J ends lost 4 bases and 7 bases respectively, with 19 bases between them. This chain's CDR3 is CASSSPGPPRGTQYF. The CDR3 bases are TGTGCCAGCAGTTCCCCGGGACCTCCCAGGGGGACCCAGTACTTC.

The gene calls are TRBV12-3 or TRBV12-4 and TRBJ2-1; 7 positions agree with TRBD2. This CDR3 is built from 15 residues. Trimming cost V 3 bases and J 5 bases; bases outside gene matches: 7. The chain's CDR3 is CASSLVLAEHNEQFF. The CDR3 region has the DNA TGTGCCAGCAGTTTGGTCCTAGCGGAGCACAATGAGCAGTTCTTC.

The chain couples TRBV14 to TRBJ1-1; D remains ambiguous. The CDR3 spans 15 residues. The germline V gene encodes CDR1 SGHDN and CDR2 FVKESK. The ends were cut back, 1 base at V and 1 base at J, with 10 bases in the middle. As DNA, the CDR3 is TGTGCCAGCAGCCAAGCCCCAGGTTCGAACACTGAAGCTTTCTTT. Protein product: CASSQAPGSNTEAFF.

The chain links TRBV29-1 to TRBJ2-7, with D perhaps given as TRBD1 or TRBD2 (5 bases each). Germline CDR1 and CDR2: SQVTM and ANQGSEA. The CDR3 runs 12 residues. Trimming stripped 2 bases from V and 6 bases from J, with 11 bases between. The CDR3 reads CSVEKDGAEQYF. CDR3 coding DNA: TGCAGCGTTGAAAAGGACGGGGCCGAGCAGTACTTC.

This sequence joins TRBV7-9 and TRBJ1-2; maybe TRBD1 (6 bases). Germline V gene lookup returns CDR1 SEHNR and CDR2 FQNEAQ (reference sequence). Trimming stripped 4 bases from V and 4 bases from J, with 19 bases between. The CDR3 runs to 16 residues. The CDR3 region has the DNA TGTGCCAGCAGCTCCCAAGGGACATCCAAGCTCTATGGCTACACCTTC. It codes for CASSSQGTSKLYGYTF.

The CDR3 region is CSARRDRGTDTQYF. The CDR3 DNA reads TGCAGTGCCCGCAGGGACAGGGGAACAGATACGCAGTATTTT. This chain links TRBV20-1 with TRBJ2-3; 10 positions match TRBD1. Germline CDR1 DFQATT, CDR2 SNEGSKA (reference sequence). V lost 6 bases, J lost 3 bases, and 6 bases stayed unmatched. The CDR3 runs to 14 residues.

The chain is built from TRBV7-9 and TRBJ2-7; 10 nucleotides line up with TRBD2. CDR3 length equals 15 residues. The J segment lost 1 base and the V segment lost 1 base, leaving 1 base of the junction unmatched. Germline V gene data show CDR1 as SEHNR and CDR2 as FQNEAQ (reference sequence). The CDR3 nucleotides are TGTGCCAGCAGCTTAGAGACTAGCGGGTCCTACGAGCAGTACTTC. It yields the protein CASSLETSGSYEQYF.

As to this clonotype: At one of its ends the junction is not consistent with the germline gene, which may arise from a read error. The rearrangement links TRBV3-1 to TRBJ2-5; 9 nucleotides match TRBD2. The CDR3 contains 13 residues. Germline CDR1 LGHDT, CDR2 YNNKEL (reference sequence). The CDR3 nucleotides are TGTGCCAGCAGCCAAATCTTGGCGGGAGGGGTGTTCTTC. Translating gives CASSQILAGGVFF.

This clonotype was detected only a few times. The chain carries TRBV20-1 and TRBJ2-5; TRBD2 matches 7 bases. The CDR3 is made up of 14 amino acids. V was clipped by 1 base and J by 4 bases; unmatched bases: 6. Germline assignment: CDR1 DFQATT and CDR2 SNEGSKA (reference sequence). The CDR3 region has the DNA TGCAGTGCTAGAGGGGGAGGGAGGGCAGAGACCCAGTACTTC. Encoded protein: CSARGGGRAETQYF.

This clonotype appeared a few times. This chain joins TRBV7-2 and TRBJ1-4; D is possibly TRBD1 (5 bases). V lost 5 bases, J lost 7 bases, and 14 bases lay in between. Germline values: CDR1 SGHTA, CDR2 FQGNSA. The CDR3 covers 14 residues. CDR3 amino acids: CASSPGFGGEKLFF. Written as DNA, the CDR3 is TGTGCCAGCAGCCCAGGGTTTGGGGGTGAAAAACTGTTTTTT.

V gene TRBV4-1 combines with J gene TRBJ2-3; TRBD1 matches 7 bases. The CDR3 is 16 amino acids. Germline lookup yields CDR1 MGHRA and CDR2 YSYEKL. V gave up 5 bases and J gave up 5 bases; unmatched junction bases: 13. The CDR3 DNA reads as TGCGCCAGCAGCAACCCAGGACAGGAGGTAGGAGATACGCAGTATTTT. This sequence encodes CASSNPGQEVGDTQYF.

The chain is built from TRBV9 and TRBJ1-6, with D uncertain. V was shortened by 2 bases and J by 8 bases, with 11 bases between the two germline ends. Germline lookup yields CDR1 SGDLS and CDR2 YYNGEE. This CDR3 has 14 amino acids. CDR3 DNA sequence: TGTGCCAGCAGCGTTTCTTTGGCCGATTCACCCCTCCACTTT. Translating it yields CASSVSLADSPLHF.

The chain couples TRBV5-5 to TRBJ2-3, with D tentatively TRBD2 (6 bases). CDR1 is SGHKS and CDR2 is YYEKEE in the germline V gene (reference sequence). The V and J ends lost 0 bases and 6 bases respectively, with 17 bases between them. The CDR3 loop spans 16 amino acids. The CDR3 sequence is CASSLGDWTRGDTQYF. The CDR3 coding sequence is TGTGCCAGCAGCTTGGGGGACTGGACACGAGGGGATACGCAGTATTTT.

This clonotype has only a few counts. J is TRBJ2-5 and V is TRBV4-2; D may be TRBD2 (6 bases). The DNA end is a closer match to TRBJ2-1, so the J assignment may be wrong. This CDR3 has 16 amino acids. The germline gives CDR1 LGHNA, CDR2 YNFKEQ. This chain's CDR3 is CASSQEHSGSRNEQFF. In DNA form, the CDR3 reads TGTGCCAGCAGCCAGGAGCATAGCGGAAGTAGAAATGAGCAGTTCTTC.

The V gene is TRBV7-2, the J gene TRBJ2-3; 8 bases align to TRBD2. V gave up 4 bases and J gave up 4 bases; unmatched junction bases: 7. This CDR3 spans 15 amino acids. CDR1 and CDR2 from the germline V gene are SGHTA and FQGNSA. The CDR3 DNA reads TGTGCCAGCAGCTCTAATGCGGGGGGCGCAGATACGCAGTATTTT. Translated, it gives CASSSNAGGADTQYF. The full variable domain, its missing parts supplied by reference TRBV7-2 and TRBJ2-3, is GAGVSQSPSNKVTEKGKDVELRCDPISGHTALYWYRQSLGQGLEFLIYFQGNSAPDKSGLPSDRFSAERTGGSVSTLTIQRTQQEDSAVYLCASSSNAGGADTQYFGPGTRLTVL.

This clonotype was seen a handful of times. The chain combines TRBV5-1 with TRBJ2-5; 9 nucleotides line up with TRBD1. J gave up 5 bases and V 3 bases, and 2 bases lay outside the gene matches. Looked up from germline, CDR1 is SGHRS and CDR2 is YFSETQ. There are 13 residues in the CDR3. The CDR3 spells CASSWTGVETQYF. DNA of the CDR3: TGCGCCAGCAGCTGGACAGGGGTGGAGACCCAGTACTTC.

The chain is built from TRBV4-3 and TRBJ1-4; D might be TRBD1 (5 bases). V lost 0 bases and J lost 3, with 14 bases in between. This CDR3 is built from 17 residues. CDR1 and CDR2 from the germline V gene are LGHNA and YSLEER. Here the CDR3 DNA reads TGCGCCAGCAGCCAAGACTACAGACAGATAGCTAATGAAAAACTGTTTTTT. It is translated as CASSQDYRQIANEKLFF.

This rearrangement joins TRBV3-1 to TRBJ2-5; D possibly matches TRBD1 or TRBD2 (5 bases each). Trimming took off 4 bases at V and 3 bases at J, with 12 bases between the two ends. Germline assignment: CDR1 LGHDT and CDR2 YNNKEL (reference sequence). There are 14 residues in the CDR3. The CDR3: CASSPRDGKETQYF. The DNA of the CDR3 is TGTGCCAGCAGCCCCCGGGACGGCAAAGAGACCCAGTACTTC.